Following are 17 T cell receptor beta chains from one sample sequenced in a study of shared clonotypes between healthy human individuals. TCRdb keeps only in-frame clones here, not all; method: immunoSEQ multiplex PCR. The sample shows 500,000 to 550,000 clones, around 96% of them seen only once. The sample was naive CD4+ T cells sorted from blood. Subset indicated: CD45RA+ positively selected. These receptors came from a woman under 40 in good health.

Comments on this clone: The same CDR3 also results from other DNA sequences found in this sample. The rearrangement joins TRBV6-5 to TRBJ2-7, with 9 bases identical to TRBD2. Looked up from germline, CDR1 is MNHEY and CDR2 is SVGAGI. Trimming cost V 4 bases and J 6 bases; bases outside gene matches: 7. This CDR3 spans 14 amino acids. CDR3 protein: CASSSLAGVGEQYF. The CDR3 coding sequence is TGTGCCAGCAGTTCCTTAGCGGGAGTTGGCGAGCAGTACTTC.

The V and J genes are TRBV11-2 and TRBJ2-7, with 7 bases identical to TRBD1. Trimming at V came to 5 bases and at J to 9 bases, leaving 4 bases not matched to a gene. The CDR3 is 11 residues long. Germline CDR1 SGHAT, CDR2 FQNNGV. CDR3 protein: CASSRQGVQYF. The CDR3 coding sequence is TGTGCCAGCAGCAGACAGGGTGTGCAGTACTTC.

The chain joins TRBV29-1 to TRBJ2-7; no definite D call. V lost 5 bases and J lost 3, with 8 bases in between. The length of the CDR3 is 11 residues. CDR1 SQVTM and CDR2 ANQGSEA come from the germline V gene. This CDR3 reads CSVSWDYEQYF. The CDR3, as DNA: TGCAGCGTTAGTTGGGACTACGAGCAGTACTTC.

The DNA of the CDR3 is TGTGCCAGCAGCCAAGTCCGCGGCGAGCAGTACTTC. Its translation is CASSQVRGEQYF. The chain links TRBV14 to TRBJ2-5; no reliable D call. With the DNA end fitting TRBJ2-7 better, the J assignment may be wrong. This CDR3 contains 12 residues. Germline V gene data show CDR1 as SGHDN and CDR2 as FVKESK.

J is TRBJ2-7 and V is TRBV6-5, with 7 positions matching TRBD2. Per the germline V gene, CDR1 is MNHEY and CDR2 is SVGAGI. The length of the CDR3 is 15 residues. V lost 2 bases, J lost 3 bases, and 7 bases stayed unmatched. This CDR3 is CASSYAGAELYEQYF. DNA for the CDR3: TGTGCCAGCAGTTACGCGGGAGCGGAACTCTACGAGCAGTACTTC.

The CDR3 spells CATRGEMNTEAFF. The CDR3 DNA reads TGTGCCACCCGGGGGGAAATGAACACTGAAGCTTTCTTT. The V gene is TRBV2, the J gene TRBJ1-1, with a tentative D call TRBD1 (5 bases). The V gene lost 10 bases and the J gene lost 0 bases, with 12 bases spanning the gap. CDR1 and CDR2 (germline): SNHLY, FYNNEI. The CDR3 is made up of 13 amino acids.

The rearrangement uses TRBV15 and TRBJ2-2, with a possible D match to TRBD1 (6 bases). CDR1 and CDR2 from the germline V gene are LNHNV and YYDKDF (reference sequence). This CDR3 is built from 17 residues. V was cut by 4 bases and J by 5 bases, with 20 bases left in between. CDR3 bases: TGTGCCACCAGCACCCCAGGGACAATAGGACGAACCGGGGAGCTGTTTTTT. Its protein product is CATSTPGTIGRTGELFF. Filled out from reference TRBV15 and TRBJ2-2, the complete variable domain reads DAMVIQNPRYQVTQFGKPVTLSCSQTLNHNVMYWYQQKSSQAPKLLFHYYDKDFNNEADTPDNFQSRRPNTSFCFLDIRSPGLGDTAMYLCATSTPGTIGRTGELFFGEGSRLTVL.

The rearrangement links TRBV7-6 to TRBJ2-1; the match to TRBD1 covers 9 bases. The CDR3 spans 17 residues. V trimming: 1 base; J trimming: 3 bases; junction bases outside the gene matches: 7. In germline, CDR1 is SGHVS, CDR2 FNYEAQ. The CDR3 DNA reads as TGTGCCAGCAGCTTAGGAGGGGGGACAGGGCACTACAATGAGCAGTTCTTC. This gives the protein CASSLGGGTGHYNEQFF.

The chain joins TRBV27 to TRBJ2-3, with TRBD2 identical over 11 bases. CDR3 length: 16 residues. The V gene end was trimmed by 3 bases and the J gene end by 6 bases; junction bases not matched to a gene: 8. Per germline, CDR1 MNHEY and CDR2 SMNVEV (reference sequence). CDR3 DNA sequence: TGTGCCAGCAGTTTCGGTAGCGGGAGGGTGTCCGATACGCAGTATTTT. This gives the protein CASSFGSGRVSDTQYF.

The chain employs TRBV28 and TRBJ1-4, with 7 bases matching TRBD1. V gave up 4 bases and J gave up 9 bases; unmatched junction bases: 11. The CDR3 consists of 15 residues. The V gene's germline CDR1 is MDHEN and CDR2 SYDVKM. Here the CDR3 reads CASSSRVDRAKKLFF. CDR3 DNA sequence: TGTGCCAGCAGTTCGAGAGTCGACAGGGCCAAAAAACTGTTTTTT.

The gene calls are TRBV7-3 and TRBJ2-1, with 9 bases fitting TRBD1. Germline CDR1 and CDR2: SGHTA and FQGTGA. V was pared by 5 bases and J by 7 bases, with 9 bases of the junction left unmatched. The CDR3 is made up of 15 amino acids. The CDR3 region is CASSLTGTGKNEQFF. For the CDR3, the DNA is TGTGCCAGCAGCCTGACCGGGACAGGGAAAAATGAGCAGTTCTTC.

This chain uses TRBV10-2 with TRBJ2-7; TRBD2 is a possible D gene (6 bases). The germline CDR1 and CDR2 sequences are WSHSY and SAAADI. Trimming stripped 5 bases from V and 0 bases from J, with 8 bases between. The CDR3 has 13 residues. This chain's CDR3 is CASSSGGSYEQYF. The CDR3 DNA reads TGCGCCAGCAGTTCCGGGGGCTCCTACGAGCAGTACTTC.

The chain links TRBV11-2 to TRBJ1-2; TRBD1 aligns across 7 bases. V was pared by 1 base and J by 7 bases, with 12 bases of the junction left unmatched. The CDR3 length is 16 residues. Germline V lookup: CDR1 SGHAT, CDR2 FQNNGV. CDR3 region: CASSLVAAGGVGGYTF. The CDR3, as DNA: TGTGCCAGCAGCTTAGTGGCCGCAGGGGGGGTCGGTGGCTACACCTTC.

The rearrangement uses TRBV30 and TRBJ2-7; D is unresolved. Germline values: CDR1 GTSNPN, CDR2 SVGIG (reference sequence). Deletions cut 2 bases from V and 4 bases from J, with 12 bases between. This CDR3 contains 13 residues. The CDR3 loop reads CAWSFAVRYEQYF. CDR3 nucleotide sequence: TGTGCCTGGAGTTTCGCCGTTAGATACGAGCAGTACTTC.

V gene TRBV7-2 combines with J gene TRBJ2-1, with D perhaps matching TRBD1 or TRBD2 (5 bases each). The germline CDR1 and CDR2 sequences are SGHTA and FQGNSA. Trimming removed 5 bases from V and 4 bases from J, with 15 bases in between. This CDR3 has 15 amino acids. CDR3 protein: CASSTGRPSYNEQFF. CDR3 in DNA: TGTGCCAGCAGCACGGGACGGCCATCTTACAATGAGCAGTTCTTC.

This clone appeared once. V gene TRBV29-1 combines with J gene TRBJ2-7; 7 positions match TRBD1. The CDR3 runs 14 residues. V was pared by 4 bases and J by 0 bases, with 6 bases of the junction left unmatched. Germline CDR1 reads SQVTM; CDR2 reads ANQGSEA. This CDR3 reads CSVAVQGSSYEQYF. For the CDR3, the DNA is TGCAGCGTTGCAGTACAGGGGAGCTCCTACGAGCAGTACTTC.

The CDR3 is CAWNYGPPGEQYF. In DNA, the CDR3 is TGTGCCTGGAACTATGGACCTCCGGGAGAGCAGTACTTC. The chain joins TRBV30 to TRBJ2-7; perhaps TRBD2 as D (5 bases). Trimming shortened V by 4 bases and J by 7 bases, and 17 bases separated the two germline ends. Germline CDR1 and CDR2: GTSNPN and SVGIG (reference sequence). This CDR3 spans 13 amino acids.